This T cell receptor (beta chain) was captured in a study of early T cells in non-severe SARS-CoV-2 infection. At the level of the study: The input, bulk RNA from unsorted whole blood, was sequenced, and chains were unpaired.

A remark on this clonotype: A much larger clone differs from this one at a single base, so this may be a read error.

Attachment of unique molecular identifiers was made to individual cDNA molecules. A single record per CDR3 protein comes from TCRdb applying MiXCR to the 5' RACE reads. The top ten clones hold approximately 30% of a sample with 25,000 to 30,000 distinct CDR3 sequences, 6% to 7.5% of them seen once. The input for sequencing was whole blood, taken at baseline. The receptor was isolated from an adult who was a healthcare worker with PCR-confirmed SARS-CoV-2 infection or an uninfected control (not recorded which).

CDR3 loop: CASSLDNTEAFF. CDR3 nucleotide sequence: TGTGCCAGCAGCTTAGATAACACTGAAGCTTTCTTT. The chain is built from TRBV7-8 and TRBJ1-1; D unclear. This CDR3 is built from 12 residues. Trimming stripped 1 base from V and 2 bases from J, with 2 bases between. Germline V gene data show CDR1 as SGHVS and CDR2 as FQNEAQ.